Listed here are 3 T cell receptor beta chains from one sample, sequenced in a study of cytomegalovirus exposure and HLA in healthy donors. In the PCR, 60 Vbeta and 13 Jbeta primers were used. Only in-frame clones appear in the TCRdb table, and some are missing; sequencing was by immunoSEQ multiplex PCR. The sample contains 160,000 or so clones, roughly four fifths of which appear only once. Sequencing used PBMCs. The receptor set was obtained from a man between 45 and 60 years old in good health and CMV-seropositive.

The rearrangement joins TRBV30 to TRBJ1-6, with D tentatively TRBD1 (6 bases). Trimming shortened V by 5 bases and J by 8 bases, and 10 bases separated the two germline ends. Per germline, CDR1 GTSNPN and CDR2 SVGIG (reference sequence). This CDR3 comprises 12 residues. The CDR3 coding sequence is TGTGCCTGGTCGACAGGTTATTCACCCCTCCACTTT. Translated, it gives CAWSTGYSPLHF.

CDR3 nucleotides: TGTGCCAGCAGCTTAGGGCTAGCGGGACAAGAGACCCAGTACTTC. Amino acids: CASSLGLAGQETQYF. The chain carries TRBV7-8 and TRBJ2-5; TRBD2 matches at 9 bases. Per the germline V gene, CDR1 is SGHVS and CDR2 is FQNEAQ. V shed 1 base and J 2 bases; nucleotides not matched to a gene: 2. The CDR3 length is 15 residues.

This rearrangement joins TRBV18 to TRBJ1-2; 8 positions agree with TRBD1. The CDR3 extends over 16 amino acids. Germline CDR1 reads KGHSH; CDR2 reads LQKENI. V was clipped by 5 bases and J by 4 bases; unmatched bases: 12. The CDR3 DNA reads TGTGCCAGCTCAATCCGGGACAGGTCCCACTTCTATGGCTACACCTTC. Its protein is CASSIRDRSHFYGYTF.